The 11 T cell receptor beta chains listed next were all sequenced from one sample in a study of cytomegalovirus exposure and HLA in healthy donors. PCR primers comprised 60 Vbeta and 13 Jbeta primers. Here immunoSEQ multiplex PCR was the method, and the copy in TCRdb shows in-frame clones only, minus some. The sample contains about 130,000 clones, more than 65% of which appear only once. Sequencing was performed on PBMCs. Receptor source: a woman in her sixties or seventies in good health and CMV-seropositive.

V usage is TRBV10-3 and J usage is TRBJ1-2; tentative D call: TRBD1 (5 bases). This CDR3 has 14 amino acids. The V gene lost 5 bases and the J gene lost 8 bases, with 18 bases spanning the gap. Germline loops: CDR1 ENHRY, CDR2 SYGVKD. As DNA, the CDR3 is TGTGCCATCAGTCCTTCCTCGGGTGGGGGGGGCTACACCTTC. Its translation: CAISPSSGGGGYTF.

This clone was detected only a few times. The chain recombines TRBV19 with TRBJ2-1; unclear D gene. This CDR3 has 11 residues. Per the germline V gene, CDR1 is LNHDA and CDR2 is SQIVND (reference sequence). Trimming cost V 1 base and J 12 bases, with 7 bases left between them. The CDR3 sequence is CASSIAAAQFF. For the CDR3, the DNA is TGTGCCAGTAGTATAGCTGCGGCGCAGTTCTTC.

This clone was seen more than once but under ten times. This chain connects TRBV15 to TRBJ2-1, with D possibly being TRBD1 (6 bases). This CDR3 is built from 13 residues. The germline V and J ends were trimmed by 2 bases and 6 bases, with 8 bases remaining between them. Per germline, CDR1 LNHNV and CDR2 YYDKDF (reference sequence). Here the CDR3 reads CATSRHRVNEQFF. CDR3 coding DNA: TGTGCCACCAGCAGACACAGGGTCAATGAGCAGTTCTTC.

This clone was counted once. This rearrangement joins TRBV4-1 to TRBJ1-4; 10 bases are a match to TRBD1. Germline CDR1 reads MGHRA; CDR2 reads YSYEKL. The CDR3 covers 16 residues. The J segment lost 5 bases and the V segment lost 4 bases, leaving 7 bases of the junction unmatched. The CDR3 sequence: CASSLYGTGENEKLFF. CDR3 coding DNA: TGCGCCAGCAGCCTATACGGGACAGGGGAAAATGAAAAACTGTTTTTT.

This clone was counted a single time. CDR3 loop: CASSLVLQKYTDTQYF. For the CDR3, the DNA is TGCGCCAGCAGCTTGGTGCTACAGAAATACACAGATACGCAGTATTTT. The rearrangement links TRBV5-1 to TRBJ2-3; D is undetermined. Deletions cut 0 bases from V and 2 bases from J, with 13 bases between. Germline-derived CDR1 and CDR2 are SGHRS and YFSETQ. The CDR3 runs 16 residues.

This clone was observed a few times. The CDR3 reads CASSPGLAGVYEQYF. CDR3 bases: TGTGCCAGCAGTCCGGGACTAGCGGGAGTATACGAGCAGTACTTC. V and J are TRBV6-5 and TRBJ2-7, with 14 bases identical to TRBD2. Germline CDR1 MNHEY, CDR2 SVGAGI. CDR3 length: 15 residues. Trimming cost V 5 bases and J 4 bases; bases outside gene matches: 4.

This clone is a singleton in its sample. The V and J genes are TRBV15 and TRBJ1-4, with 10 bases that match TRBD1. V trimming: 3 bases; J trimming: 6 bases; junction bases outside the gene matches: 4. Germline CDR1 and CDR2: LNHNV and YYDKDF (reference sequence). The CDR3 covers 15 residues. The chain's CDR3 is CATSSDRGRDEKLFF. CDR3 DNA sequence: TGTGCCACCAGCAGCGACAGGGGGCGGGATGAAAAACTGTTTTTT.

The rearrangement links TRBV19 to TRBJ1-5; no clear D. This CDR3 spans 16 amino acids. The germline V gene encodes CDR1 LNHDA and CDR2 SQIVND (reference sequence). Trimming removed 3 bases from V and 2 bases from J, with 14 bases in between. The CDR3 loop reads CASSIGRYNGNQPQHF. CDR3 nucleotides: TGTGCCAGTAGTATCGGGAGATACAATGGCAATCAGCCCCAGCATTTT.

This clone was picked up a small number of times. A junction boundary mismatches the germline segment, possibly from a read error. This rearrangement joins TRBV5-1 to TRBJ2-3, with 8 positions matching TRBD2. Germline V gives CDR1 SGHRS, CDR2 YFSETQ. The CDR3 is made up of 14 amino acids. CDR3 DNA sequence: TGCGCCAGCAGCTTCAGCGGGAGCACCGATACGCAGTATTTT. Protein sequence: CASSFSGSTDTQYF.

The V and J genes are TRBV2 and TRBJ1-3, with a weak D call TRBD1 (6 bases). V shed 11 bases and J shed 4 bases, with 15 bases lying between them. The germline V gene encodes CDR1 SNHLY and CDR2 FYNNEI. The CDR3 consists of 13 residues. CDR3 nucleotides: TGTGCCGGATCATGGGGGCAGGGAAACACCATATATTTT. Translation gives CAGSWGQGNTIYF. Based on the CDR3 plus reference TRBV2 and TRBJ1-3, the full variable domain is EPEVTQTPSHQVTQMGQEVILRCVPISNHLYFYWYRQILGQKVEFLVSFYNNEISEKSEIFDDQFSVERPDGSNFTLKIRSTKLEDSAMYFCAGSWGQGNTIYFGEGSWLTVV.

V gene TRBV5-1 combines with J gene TRBJ1-4; D unclear. Deletions cut 0 bases from V and 6 bases from J, with 9 bases between. Germline loops: CDR1 SGHRS, CDR2 YFSETQ. The CDR3 extends over 14 amino acids. DNA of the CDR3: TGCGCCAGCAGCTTGGAAATGGCCGATGAAAAACTGTTTTTT. This encodes CASSLEMADEKLFF.